This T cell receptor (beta chain) comes out of a study of T cells in localized non-small cell lung cancer. Study conclusions and caveats: Heterogeneity within the tumor remains possible, as just one region underwent sequencing.

Regarding this clone: As yet, its antigen is unknown.

Germline values: CDR1 LGHNA, CDR2 YSLEER. Losses at the gene ends were 1 base for V and 3 bases for J; bases not matched to a gene: 9. The CDR3 sequence is 17 residues long. Generated by immunoSEQ multiplex PCR, the TCRdb table keeps only in-frame clones and is missing some. The sample lists fewer than 9,000 clones; about 91% were seen once. Sequenced material: peripheral blood mononuclear cells, taken before any cancer treatment. The TCR sequence derives from a male donor aged 60 or older with stage II lung adenocarcinoma. The chain employs TRBV4-3 and TRBJ1-1; 9 bases fit TRBD1. The CDR3 DNA reads as TGCGCCAGCAGCCAAGGCCCCCCGACAGGGGGAGACACTGAAGCTTTCTTT. Encoded protein: CASSQGPPTGGDTEAFF.